These 26 T cell receptor beta chains originate from one sample sequenced in a study of blood T cell repertoires in COVID-19. Sequencing was performed with immunoSEQ multiplex PCR; in TCRdb, only in-frame clones are kept and a portion is missing. The repertoire holds more than 130,000 clones, with around nine tenths as singletons. Sample: peripheral blood. The receptors were sampled from a woman in her thirties or forties with acute or convalescent COVID-19.

The rearrangement links TRBV7-2 to TRBJ2-3; TRBD1 agrees at 7 bases. V lost 6 bases, J lost 5 bases, and 11 bases stayed unmatched. Germline V gene sequence: CDR1 SGHTA, CDR2 FQGNSA. The CDR3 runs 15 residues. The DNA for the CDR3 is TGTGCCAGCAGTATAGGGGGCGATCTCGGAGATACGCAGTATTTT. Translating gives CASSIGGDLGDTQYF. The entire variable domain, with the rest obtained from reference TRBV7-2 and TRBJ2-3, is as follows: GAGVSQSPSNKVTEKGKDVELRCDPISGHTALYWYRQSLGQGLEFLIYFQGNSAPDKSGLPSDRFSAERTGGSVSTLTIQRTQQEDSAVYLCASSIGGDLGDTQYFGPGTRLTVL.

The count of this clone is one. The chain is built from TRBV30 and TRBJ2-1; 12 bases are a match to TRBD2. This CDR3 spans 15 amino acids. J gave up 4 bases and V 5 bases, and 6 bases lay outside the gene matches. Germline loops: CDR1 GTSNPN, CDR2 SVGIG (reference sequence). The chain's CDR3 is CAWLGLAGIYNEQFF. In nucleotides, the CDR3 is TGTGCCTGGCTTGGACTAGCGGGAATATACAATGAGCAGTTCTTC.

V is TRBV2 and J is TRBJ1-2; D may be TRBD1 (5 bases). This CDR3 has 16 amino acids. Germline CDR1 is SNHLY and CDR2 is FYNNEI. Trimming stripped 7 bases from V and 0 bases from J, with 18 bases between. CDR3 in amino acids: CASTGGWEEANYGYTF. The CDR3 coding sequence is TGTGCCAGCACCGGGGGTTGGGAGGAAGCTAACTATGGCTACACCTTC.

CDR3: CASSPGDREYGEQFF. CDR3 nucleotides: TGTGCCAGCAGTCCGGGGGACAGGGAATACGGTGAGCAGTTCTTC. The chain joins TRBV25-1 to TRBJ2-1; 9 bases map to TRBD1. Germline values: CDR1 MGHDK, CDR2 SYGVNS. J lost 9 bases, V lost 5 bases, and 11 bases had no gene match. The CDR3 extends over 15 amino acids.

This clone showed up just a few times. The J gene is TRBJ2-7, the V gene TRBV5-1; the match to TRBD1 covers 7 bases. Per the germline V gene, CDR1 is SGHRS and CDR2 is YFSETQ. V lost 2 bases and J lost 5; bases outside the gene matches: 4. The CDR3 spans 13 residues. The CDR3 loop is CASSFNRGDEQYF. The CDR3 region has the DNA TGCGCCAGCAGCTTCAACAGGGGAGACGAGCAGTACTTC.

In regard to this clone: The same CDR3 also results from other DNA sequences found in this sample. The chain joins TRBV30 to TRBJ1-6, with D hard to call. Per germline, CDR1 GTSNPN and CDR2 SVGIG (reference sequence). The V gene lost 2 bases and the J gene lost 7 bases, with 12 bases spanning the gap. The CDR3 sequence is 14 residues long. CDR3 in amino acids: CAWSSGGLNSPLHF. CDR3 nucleotides: TGTGCCTGGAGTAGCGGAGGACTAAATTCACCCCTCCACTTT.

J is TRBJ2-3 and V is TRBV7-8; 7 positions agree with TRBD1. CDR3 size: 15 residues. Germline V CDR1 and CDR2: SGHVS, FQNEAQ. The J segment lost 1 base and the V segment lost 5 bases, leaving 6 bases of the junction unmatched. The CDR3 nucleotides are TGTGCCAGCAGCACTCGCGACAGGGGCACAGATACGCAGTATTTT. As protein: CASSTRDRGTDTQYF.

This sequence joins TRBV19 and TRBJ2-3, with D maybe TRBD1 (6 bases). The germline V gene has CDR1 LNHDA and CDR2 SQIVND (reference sequence). Trimming shortened V by 6 bases and J by 2 bases, and 12 bases separated the two germline ends. The CDR3 spans 14 residues. Here the CDR3 reads CASRRTANTDTQYF. CDR3 sequence (DNA): TGTGCCAGTAGGAGGACAGCTAACACAGATACGCAGTATTTT.

Only a few counts were recorded for this clone. The rearrangement uses TRBV30 and TRBJ1-1; a possible D gene is TRBD1 (5 bases). CDR1 and CDR2 from the germline V gene are GTSNPN and SVGIG (reference sequence). The CDR3 contains 14 residues. The germline V and J ends were trimmed by 0 bases and 5 bases, with 13 bases remaining between them. CDR3 in amino acids: CAWSVWQGMTEAFF. Here the CDR3 DNA reads TGTGCCTGGAGTGTATGGCAGGGTATGACTGAAGCTTTCTTT.

The gene calls are TRBV4-3 and TRBJ1-2, with TRBD1 as a possible D gene (5 bases). Germline CDR1 is LGHNA and CDR2 is YSLEER. V was trimmed by 4 bases and J by 0 bases, leaving 15 bases between them. CDR3 length equals 16 residues. CDR3 sequence reads: CASSPLGAATNYGYTF. The CDR3 region has the DNA TGCGCCAGCAGCCCCTTAGGGGCTGCAACTAACTATGGCTACACCTTC.

The chain couples TRBV11-2 to TRBJ2-6; TRBD1 matches 9 bases. This CDR3 comprises 18 residues. CDR1 SGHAT and CDR2 FQNNGV come from the germline V gene. The V segment lost 5 bases and the J segment 0 bases; nucleotides outside the gene matches: 8. The CDR3 DNA sequence: TGTGCCAGCAGCGGGACAGGGACCTTCTACTCTGGGGCCAACGTCCTGACTTTC. Its translation is CASSGTGTFYSGANVLTF.

The chain recombines TRBV19 with TRBJ2-7; 7 bases fit TRBD1. The length of the CDR3 is 14 residues. V lost 6 bases, J lost 1 base, and 6 bases stayed unmatched. Germline CDR1 reads LNHDA; CDR2 reads SQIVND (reference sequence). The CDR3 spells CASRETGVSYEQYF. CDR3 bases: TGTGCCAGTAGGGAAACAGGGGTATCCTACGAGCAGTACTTC. Filled out from reference TRBV19 and TRBJ2-7, the complete variable domain reads DGGITQSPKYLFRKEGQNVTLSCEQNLNHDAMYWYRQDPGQGLRLIYYSQIVNDFQKGDIAEGYSVSREKKESFPLTVTSAQKNPTAFYLCASRETGVSYEQYFGPGTRLTVT.

The rearrangement uses TRBV9 and TRBJ1-2; no definite D call. The CDR3 consists of 13 residues. V lost 2 bases to trimming and J lost 5 bases, with 10 bases between them. Germline V gives CDR1 SGDLS, CDR2 YYNGEE. The CDR3: CASSVQRDYGYTF. The CDR3 DNA reads as TGTGCCAGCAGCGTCCAGCGAGATTATGGCTACACCTTC. Full variable domain (remainder filled in from reference TRBV9 and TRBJ1-2): DSGVTQTPKHLITATGQRVTLRCSPRSGDLSVYWYQQSLDQGLQFLIQYYNGEERAKGNILERFSAQQFPDLHSELNLSSLELGDSALYFCASSVQRDYGYTFGSGTRLTVV.

This clone came up a few times. The genes are TRBV18 and TRBJ1-1; 9 nucleotides match TRBD1. Germline assignment: CDR1 KGHSH and CDR2 LQKENI. The CDR3 runs to 17 residues. V lost 3 bases and J lost 0; bases outside the gene matches: 8. The CDR3 sequence: CASSPTTGTGMNTEAFF. The CDR3 nucleotides read TGTGCCAGCTCACCGACGACCGGGACAGGGATGAACACTGAAGCTTTCTTT.

This clone was counted only a few times. This sequence joins TRBV4-2 and TRBJ2-5, with 11 bases that match TRBD2. The CDR3 is 17 amino acids. CDR1 and CDR2 from the germline V gene are LGHNA and YNFKEQ. With 0 bases clipped from V and 5 bases from J, the junction kept 8 bases outside the gene matches. Here the CDR3 reads CASSQDPFTSGSETQYF. CDR3 bases: TGTGCCAGCAGCCAAGACCCCTTCACTAGCGGGAGTGAGACCCAGTACTTC.

Remarks on this clone: The sample has other DNA sequences that encode this CDR3 too. The V gene is TRBV9, the J gene TRBJ2-2, with D tentatively TRBD2 (5 bases). The length of the CDR3 is 13 residues. V was shortened by 2 bases and J by 4 bases, with 6 bases between the two germline ends. In germline, CDR1 is SGDLS, CDR2 YYNGEE. The CDR3 nucleotides are TGTGCCAGCAGCGTCAGCGGCACCGGGGAGCTGTTTTTT. Protein: CASSVSGTGELFF.

The chain has TRBV28 and TRBJ1-4; D remains ambiguous. V gave up 8 bases and J gave up 3 bases, with 13 bases separating them. The germline CDR1 and CDR2 sequences are MDHEN and SYDVKM. This CDR3 comprises 14 residues. The CDR3: CASFSDTSNEKLFF. CDR3 nucleotide sequence: TGTGCCAGCTTTTCAGACACTTCTAATGAAAAACTGTTTTTT.

The J gene is TRBJ1-2, the V gene TRBV7-2; 9 bases match TRBD1. The germline V gene encodes CDR1 SGHTA and CDR2 FQGNSA. The CDR3 is 13 amino acids. Trimming at V came to 6 bases and at J to 7 bases, leaving 6 bases not matched to a gene. CDR3: CASRFTGGSGYTF. CDR3 nucleotide sequence: TGTGCCAGCAGGTTTACAGGGGGCTCTGGCTACACCTTC.

The CDR3 loop is CASTRTVKGYTF. DNA of the CDR3: TGTGCCAGCACCCGGACAGTTAAAGGCTACACCTTC. J is TRBJ1-2 and V is TRBV12-3 or TRBV12-4; tentative D call: TRBD1 (6 bases). Trimming removed 7 bases at V and 8 bases at J, with 14 bases between. The CDR3 runs to 12 residues.

CDR3 DNA: TGTGCCAGCAGTTACCGGGGGACCCGAGATATATATGGCTACACCTTC. Amino acid sequence: CASSYRGTRDIYGYTF. The genes are TRBV6-5 and TRBJ1-2, with D possibly TRBD1 on 5 matching bases. The CDR3 has 16 residues. Trimming removed 2 bases at V and 5 bases at J, with 18 bases between. Germline lookup yields CDR1 MNHEY and CDR2 SVGAGI.

The chain is built from TRBV18 and TRBJ1-1; TRBD1 matches 8 bases. V shed 6 bases and J 1 base; nucleotides not matched to a gene: 4. Germline CDR1 KGHSH, CDR2 LQKENI. The CDR3 is 14 amino acids. CDR3 loop: CASSRQGTNTEAFF. DNA for the CDR3: TGTGCCAGCTCGAGACAGGGGACGAACACTGAAGCTTTCTTT.

The J gene is TRBJ2-3, the V gene TRBV6-2 or TRBV6-3; 8 bases line up with TRBD2. Trimming cost V 5 bases and J 5 bases; bases outside gene matches: 6. The CDR3 is made up of 14 amino acids. Germline CDR1 is MNHEY and CDR2 is SVGEGT. The CDR3 loop reads CASSTGLDVDTQYF. The CDR3 region has the DNA TGTGCCAGCAGTACGGGACTAGACGTAGATACGCAGTATTTT.

This clone was observed a few times. Here the CDR3 reads CSVIDSYSYNEQFF. In nucleotides, the CDR3 is TGCAGCGTTATTGACAGTTACTCCTACAATGAGCAGTTCTTC. The chain employs TRBV29-1 and TRBJ2-1; tentatively, D is TRBD1 (5 bases). Germline loops: CDR1 SQVTM, CDR2 ANQGSEA. Trimming removed 5 bases at V and 0 bases at J, with 11 bases between. The CDR3 consists of 14 residues.

The gene calls are TRBV7-8 and TRBJ1-5; 10 positions agree with TRBD1. The V gene end was trimmed by 5 bases and the J gene end by 5 bases; junction bases not matched to a gene: 12. Germline CDR1 reads SGHVS; CDR2 reads FQNEAQ. This CDR3 comprises 17 residues. In DNA form, the CDR3 reads TGTGCCAGCAGCACAAGATACCGGGACAGGGGTGATCAGCCCCAGCATTTT. Translating gives CASSTRYRDRGDQPQHF.

The chain carries TRBV6-1 and TRBJ2-3; 10 nucleotides line up with TRBD2. The trim removed 0 bases at V and 0 bases at J, leaving 6 bases unmatched. Germline CDR1 MNHNS, CDR2 SASEGT. CDR3 length: 18 residues. The CDR3 region is CASSEAWTSGLSTDTQYF. CDR3 sequence (DNA): TGTGCCAGCAGTGAAGCGTGGACTAGCGGACTAAGCACAGATACGCAGTATTTT.

The chain couples TRBV2 to TRBJ1-1, with TRBD1 as a possible D gene (6 bases). CDR3 size: 15 residues. CDR1 and CDR2 from the germline V gene are SNHLY and FYNNEI. V lost 2 bases to trimming and J lost 1 base, with 11 bases between them. CDR3 coding DNA: TGTGCCAGCAGTGAAAGCGGGGGCTGGAACACTGAAGCTTTCTTT. This codes for CASSESGGWNTEAFF. The variable domain in full, with the rest retrieved from reference TRBV2 and TRBJ1-1, is EPEVTQTPSHQVTQMGQEVILRCVPISNHLYFYWYRQILGQKVEFLVSFYNNEISEKSEIFDDQFSVERPDGSNFTLKIRSTKLEDSAMYFCASSESGGWNTEAFFGQGTRLTVV.